This paragraph covers one T cell receptor beta chain sequence. No antigen is known for it. This sample is drawn from a study of T cells in narcolepsy. Study at large: Patients with NT1 or NT2 and healthy control donors were enrolled.

The V gene lost 4 bases and the J gene lost 6 bases, with 16 bases spanning the gap. CDR1 is MRHNA, CDR2 SNTAGT, per germline. The CDR3 is 15 amino acids. The protocol was immunoSEQ multiplex PCR, while the TCRdb copy is restricted to in-frame clones and leaves out a portion. The sample lists more than 8,000 clones; approximately 70% were seen once. Study-wide results and limits: Blood of same and different patients, but not healthy controls, reportedly held recurring autoreactive clonotypes. Same-patient CSF and blood CD4+ T cell clonotypes included HCRT-specific and TRIB2-specific autoreactive ones.

Sequencing input: CD45RA- memory CD8+ T cells from PBMCs. This chain joins TRBV6-4 and TRBJ2-1; a weak D match, TRBD2 (5 bases). This sequence originates from a human donor with narcolepsy. CDR3 nucleotides: TGTGCCAGCAGTGCCACTGTGGAGAGCGGCAATGAGCAGTTCTTC. Translating it yields CASSATVESGNEQFF.